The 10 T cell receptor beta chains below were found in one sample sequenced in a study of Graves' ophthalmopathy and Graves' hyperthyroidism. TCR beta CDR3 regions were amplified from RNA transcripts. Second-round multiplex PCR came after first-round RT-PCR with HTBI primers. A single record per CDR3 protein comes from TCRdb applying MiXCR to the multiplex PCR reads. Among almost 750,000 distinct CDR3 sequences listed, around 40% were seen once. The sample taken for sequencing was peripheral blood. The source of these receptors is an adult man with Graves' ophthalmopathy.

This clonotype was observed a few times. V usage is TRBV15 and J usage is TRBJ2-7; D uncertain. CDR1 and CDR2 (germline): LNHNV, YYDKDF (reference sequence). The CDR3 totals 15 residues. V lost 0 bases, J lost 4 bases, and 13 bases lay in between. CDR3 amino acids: CATSRDYIVAYEQYF. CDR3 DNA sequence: TGTGCCACCAGCAGAGATTATATAGTTGCATACGAGCAGTACTTC.

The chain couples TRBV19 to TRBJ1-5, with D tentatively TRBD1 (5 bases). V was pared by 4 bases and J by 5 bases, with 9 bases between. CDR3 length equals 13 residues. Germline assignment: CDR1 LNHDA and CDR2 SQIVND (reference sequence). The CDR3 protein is CASSKTADQPQHF. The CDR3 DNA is TGTGCCAGTAGTAAGACAGCCGATCAGCCCCAGCATTTT.

This CDR3 is CAKDRAPKRRQPQHF. In DNA, the CDR3 is TGTGCCAAAGACCGGGCCCCGAAAAGGCGTCAGCCCCAGCATTTT. The chain recombines TRBV24-1 with TRBJ1-5; D is unresolved. The CDR3 is 15 residues long. Between the trimmed V and J ends, which lost 11 bases and 6 bases, there was a span of 22 bases. Germline CDR1 KGHDR, CDR2 SFDVKD.

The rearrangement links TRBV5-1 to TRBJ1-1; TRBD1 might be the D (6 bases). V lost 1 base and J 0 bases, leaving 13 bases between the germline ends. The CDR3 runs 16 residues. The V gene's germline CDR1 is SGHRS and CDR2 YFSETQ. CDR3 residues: CASSLNTGSMNTEAFF. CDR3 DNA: TGCGCCAGCAGCTTGAATACAGGGTCTATGAACACTGAAGCTTTCTTT. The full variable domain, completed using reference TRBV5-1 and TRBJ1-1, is KAGVTQTPRYLIKTRGQQVTLSCSPISGHRSVSWYQQTPGQGLQFLFEYFSETQRNKGNFPGRFSGRQFSNSRSEMNVSTLELGDSALYLCASSLNTGSMNTEAFFGQGTRLTVV.

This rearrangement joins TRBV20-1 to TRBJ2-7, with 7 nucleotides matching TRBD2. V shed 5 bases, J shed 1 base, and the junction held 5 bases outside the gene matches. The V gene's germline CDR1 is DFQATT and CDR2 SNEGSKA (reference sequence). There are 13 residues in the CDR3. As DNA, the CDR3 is TGCAGTGCTCCCCGGGACTATTCCTACGAGCAGTACTTC. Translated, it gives CSAPRDYSYEQYF.

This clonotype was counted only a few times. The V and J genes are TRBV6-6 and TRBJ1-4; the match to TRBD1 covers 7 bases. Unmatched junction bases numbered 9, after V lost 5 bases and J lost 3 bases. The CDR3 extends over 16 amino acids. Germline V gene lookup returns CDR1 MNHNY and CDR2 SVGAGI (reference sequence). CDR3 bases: TGTGCCAGCAGTAGGCCTATGGGACAGTCTAATGAAAAACTGTTTTTT. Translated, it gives CASSRPMGQSNEKLFF.

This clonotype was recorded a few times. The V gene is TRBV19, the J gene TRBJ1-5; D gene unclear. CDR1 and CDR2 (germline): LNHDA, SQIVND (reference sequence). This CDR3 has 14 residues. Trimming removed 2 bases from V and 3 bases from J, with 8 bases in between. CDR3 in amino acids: CASSINQNNQPQHF. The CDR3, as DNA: TGTGCCAGTAGTATAAATCAGAACAATCAGCCCCAGCATTTT.

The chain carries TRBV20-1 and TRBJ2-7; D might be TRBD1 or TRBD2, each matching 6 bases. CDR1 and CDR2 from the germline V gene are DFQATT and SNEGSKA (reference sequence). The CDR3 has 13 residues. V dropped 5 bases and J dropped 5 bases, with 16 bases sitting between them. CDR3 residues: CSAHEGGSDEQYF. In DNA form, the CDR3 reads TGCAGTGCTCATGAGGGGGGCTCAGACGAGCAGTACTTC.

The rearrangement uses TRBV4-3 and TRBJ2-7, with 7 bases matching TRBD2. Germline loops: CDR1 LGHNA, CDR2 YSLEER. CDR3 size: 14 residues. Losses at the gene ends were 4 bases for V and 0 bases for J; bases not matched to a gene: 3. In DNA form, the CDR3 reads TGCGCCAGCAGCCCCGGGACTATCTCCTACGAGCAGTACTTC. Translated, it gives CASSPGTISYEQYF.

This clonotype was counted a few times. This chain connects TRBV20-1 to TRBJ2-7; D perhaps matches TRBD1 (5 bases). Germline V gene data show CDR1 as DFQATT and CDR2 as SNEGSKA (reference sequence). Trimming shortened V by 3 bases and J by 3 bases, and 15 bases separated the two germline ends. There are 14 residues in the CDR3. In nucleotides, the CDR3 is TGCAGTGCTAGGAAGACAGCGAAAGTCTACGAGCAGTACTTC. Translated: CSARKTAKVYEQYF.